The next 2 T cell receptor beta chains were all read from a single sample in a study of blood T cell repertoires in COVID-19. Data came from immunoSEQ multiplex PCR; TCRdb stores just in-frame clones and leaves some out. The sample records roughly 160,000 clones, approximately 85% being singletons. The sequenced sample consisted of peripheral blood. The receptors come from a woman aged 50 to 60 with COVID-19, enrolled during active disease.

The rearrangement uses TRBV28 and TRBJ2-7, with TRBD2 as a possible D gene (6 bases). Trimming stripped 4 bases from V and 1 base from J, with 8 bases between. Germline assignment: CDR1 MDHEN and CDR2 SYDVKM. The CDR3 contains 13 residues. Here the CDR3 DNA reads TGTGCCAGCAGTTCCGCGGGGTCCTACGAGCAGTACTTC. Amino acid sequence: CASSSAGSYEQYF.

The J gene is TRBJ1-5, the V gene TRBV4-2; D is uncertain. Between the trimmed V and J ends, which lost 4 bases and 5 bases, there was a span of 15 bases. The germline CDR1 and CDR2 sequences are LGHNA and YNFKEQ. This CDR3 is 15 amino acids long. The CDR3 loop reads CASSPDTLADQPQHF. CDR3 nucleotides: TGTGCCAGCAGCCCAGACACCCTAGCGGATCAGCCCCAGCATTTT.